The TCR beta chain described here comes from a study of T cell repertoires in cytomegalovirus infection. At the level of the study: Public TCR beta signatures were indicative of both CMV infection and a matching HLA type.

Study results and limitations: Cumulative public TCR beta family frequency identified CMV carriers with the relevant HLA. Clonotypes of TCR beta that were HLA-C-restricted and CMV-specific dominated the ex vivo response.

TCRdb processed the reads anew with MiXCR; each CDR3 protein has one entry. The data show around 750,000 distinct CDR3 sequences, about 33% seen once. On this clonotype itself: The antigen remains unidentified.

The source was cultured CD8+ T cells from PBMCs, collected from culture after CMV antigen stimulation. The receptor was isolated from a human donor in good health (CMV status not recorded). Some clones in this sample may be carry-over from other donors' samples.

The CDR3 protein is CASSLVPGGYQPQHF. The CDR3 DNA reads TGTGCCAGCAGCTTGGTCCCAGGGGGATATCAGCCCCAGCATTTT. The chain has TRBV5-8 and TRBJ1-5; TRBD1 aligns across 7 bases. The junction had 5 bases not matched to a gene; V was cut back by 0 bases and J by 5 bases. This CDR3 has 15 amino acids. Germline V gene data show CDR1 as SGHTS and CDR2 as YDEGEE.